Sequencing of this T cell receptor beta chain was carried out in a study of T cell clonotyping in hematopoietic cell transplantation. In the study overall: Pretransplant recipient samples were taken after cytoreduction.

General study points: No sorting was done, leaving CD4 and CD8 contributions mixed. After transplant, recipient diversity fell while pathologically expanded clonotypes grew through day 180.

Regarding this clone: The antigen is undetermined.

The V segment lost 5 bases and the J segment 5 bases; nucleotides outside the gene matches: 12. CDR1 is SGHTA and CDR2 is FQGNSA in the germline V gene. The CDR3 length is 15 residues. Noted time point: recipient sample about 28 days before transplant, after cytoreduction. TCRdb's copy holds only in-frame clones and misses some; the assay was immunoSEQ multiplex PCR. The sample yields around 11,000 clones, more than 85% seen once. The sequenced sample was peripheral blood mononuclear cells, obtained before stem cell transplant. V and J are TRBV7-2 and TRBJ2-7, with TRBD2 matching over 7 bases. The receptor's source is a middle-aged woman with acute myeloid leukemia. Some clones in this sample may be carry-over from other donors' samples. The DNA of the CDR3 is TGTGCCAGCAGCCTAAGGGCGGGAGAGCGGAACGAGCAGTACTTC. Translation gives CASSLRAGERNEQYF.